Below are 8 T cell receptor beta chains sequenced from a single sample in a study of tumor T cells in aggressive B-cell lymphoma. The method was immunoSEQ multiplex PCR; TCRdb's version includes in-frame clones alone and lacks a portion of them. The sample holds 5,400 or so clones, 82% seen once. Sequences were obtained from tumor tissue. The source is an adult with diffuse large B cell lymphoma.

The chain couples TRBV7-8 to TRBJ2-1, with TRBD2 matching over 16 bases. The CDR3 runs 21 residues. Trimming at V came to 2 bases and at J to 0 bases, leaving 10 bases not matched to a gene. Germline CDR1 is SGHVS and CDR2 is FQNEAQ. The DNA for the CDR3 is TGTGCCAGCAGCTTAAGGGGCTCCGGGACTAGCGGGAGGGCCTCCTACAATGAGCAGTTCTTC. Protein product: CASSLRGSGTSGRASYNEQFF. Full variable domain (missing parts from reference TRBV7-8 and TRBJ2-1): GAGVSQSPRYKVAKRGQDVALRCDPISGHVSLFWYQQALGQGPEFLTYFQNEAQLDKSGLPSDRFFAERPEGSVSTLKIQRTQQEDSAVYLCASSLRGSGTSGRASYNEQFFGPGTRLTVL.

V and J are TRBV14 and TRBJ2-1, with 7 bases identical to TRBD2. Germline CDR1 SGHDN, CDR2 FVKESK. CDR3 length: 13 residues. Trimming took 1 base from V and 10 from J; bases not matched to a gene: 4. For the CDR3, the DNA is TGTGCCAGCAGCCAAGGGGGACTATTGGAGCAGTTCTTC. Translating it yields CASSQGGLLEQFF.

This chain connects TRBV4-1 to TRBJ1-5, with D tentatively TRBD1 (5 bases). The CDR3 loop spans 18 amino acids. The V gene's germline CDR1 is MGHRA and CDR2 YSYEKL. Trimming took off 0 bases at V and 4 bases at J, with 19 bases between the two ends. The CDR3 is CASSQDLSTRASNQPQHF. The CDR3 bases are TGCGCCAGCAGCCAAGATCTTAGTACCAGGGCCAGTAATCAGCCCCAGCATTTT.

V gene TRBV19 combines with J gene TRBJ1-4, with 7 bases matching TRBD1. The J segment lost 8 bases and the V segment lost 3 bases, leaving 6 bases of the junction unmatched. The CDR3 consists of 14 residues. Per the germline V gene, CDR1 is LNHDA and CDR2 is SQIVND (reference sequence). CDR3 sequence reads: CASSIGTVGEKLFF. The CDR3 bases are TGTGCCAGTAGTATCGGGACAGTGGGGGAAAAACTGTTTTTT.

With regard to this clone: The DNA is omitted, as the CDR3 cannot be located on it reliably, and the CDR3 follows TCRdb's listing. The J gene is TRBJ2-7, the V gene TRBV5-6; the table's D call TRBD1 went unverified against the DNA. Germline V gene sequence: CDR1 SGHDT, CDR2 YYEEEE. 12 amino acids form the CDR3, both terminal residues included. The CDR3 loop reads CASSFGTGIETF.

V is TRBV28 and J is TRBJ2-1, with 8 bases identical to TRBD1. Germline V gives CDR1 MDHEN, CDR2 SYDVKM. The CDR3 spans 15 residues. The J segment lost 5 bases and the V segment lost 5 bases, leaving 8 bases of the junction unmatched. CDR3 loop: CASSIGTGRDNEQFF. The CDR3, as DNA: TGTGCCAGCAGTATCGGGACAGGAAGGGACAATGAGCAGTTCTTC.

This sequence joins TRBV28 and TRBJ1-5; D may be TRBD1 (5 bases). Trimming pared 6 bases from V and 7 bases from J, leaving 22 bases between. Looked up from germline, CDR1 is MDHEN and CDR2 is SYDVKM. The CDR3 loop spans 16 amino acids. The CDR3 sequence is CASSSAEGGVSQPQHF. CDR3 in DNA: TGTGCCAGCAGCAGTGCCGAGGGAGGGGTGAGCCAGCCCCAGCATTTT.

The gene calls are TRBV7-3 and TRBJ2-2; TRBD2 matches 12 bases. Germline-derived CDR1 and CDR2 are SGHTA and FQGTGA. V was pared by 5 bases and J by 1 base, with 8 bases of the junction left unmatched. The CDR3 length is 18 residues. The DNA of the CDR3 is TGTGCCAGCAGCCGGACTAGCGGGATGAACCTGAACACCGGGGAGCTGTTTTTT. Its protein product is CASSRTSGMNLNTGELFF. Complete variable domain (other parts from reference TRBV7-3 and TRBJ2-2): GAGVSQTPSNKVTEKGKYVELRCDPISGHTALYWYRQSLGQGPEFLIYFQGTGAADDSGLPNDRFFAVRPEGSVSTLKIQRTERGDSAVYLCASSRTSGMNLNTGELFFGEGSRLTVL.